These T cell receptor beta chains were read from a single sample in a study of blood T cell repertoires in COVID-19. TCRdb keeps only in-frame clones here, not all; method: immunoSEQ multiplex PCR. The sample has about 140,000 clones; over 75% are singletons. Sequences were obtained from PBMCs or T cells enriched from blood (not recorded which). All receptors derive from a woman in her 50s who had recovered from COVID-19. Both conserved end residues are part of each CDR3. The D gene is left open where the match is weak. Rows may omit the clone size; those that give it use once, few, many or a size class.

clone_size d_call j_call v_call cdr3_aa cdr3_nt
. . TRBJ1-5 TRBV5-5 CASSLLRSQPQHF TGTGCCAGCAGCTTATTGAGAAGTCAGCCCCAGCATTTT
once . TRBJ1-5 TRBV7-9 CASSPPGGVQPQHF TGTGCCAGCAGCCCCCCCGGGGGAGTTCAGCCCCAGCATTTT
few TRBD2 TRBJ2-5 TRBV28 CASIPGGVQETQYF TGTGCCAGCATCCCGGGAGGGGTTCAAGAGACCCAGTACTTC
. TRBD2 TRBJ2-1 TRBV19 CASSTPSGGSYNEQFF TGTGCCAGTAGTACCCCTAGCGGCGGATCCTACAATGAGCAGTTCTTC
. TRBD1 TRBJ1-3 TRBV5-4 CASSRQGEKNTIYF TGTGCCAGCAGTCGACAGGGAGAGAAAAACACCATATATTTT
once . TRBJ1-4 TRBV30 CAWSSGPLSEKLFF TGTGCCTGGAGTTCTGGGCCCTTGAGCGAAAAACTGTTTTTT
. TRBD1 TRBJ1-2 TRBV6-1 CASSRDRGLGYTF TGTGCCAGCAGCCGGGACAGGGGGCTTGGCTACACCTTC
. . TRBJ2-3 TRBV2 CATTKASTDTQYF TGTGCCACCACGAAAGCCTCCACAGATACGCAGTATTTT
. TRBD1 TRBJ1-2 TRBV27 CASSSDRGPNYGYTF TGTGCCAGCAGTTCCGACAGGGGGCCTAACTATGGCTACACCTTC
. TRBD1 TRBJ1-2 TRBV6-4 CASSPGTGGYGYTF TGTGCCAGCAGTCCCGGGACAGGGGGGTATGGCTACACCTTC
. TRBD1 TRBJ2-2 TRBV5-1 CASSSTGWTGELFF TGCGCCAGCAGCTCGACAGGGTGGACCGGGGAGCTGTTTTTT
. TRBD2 TRBJ2-3 TRBV5-1 CASSLAGGAPDTQYF TGCGCCAGCAGCTTGGCCGGGGGGGCCCCAGATACGCAGTATTTT
. . TRBJ1-2 TRBV7-8 CASSSMILGGYTF TGTGCCAGCAGCTCCATGATCCTCGGGGGCTACACCTTC
once . TRBJ2-7 TRBV6-5 CASSYNPYEQYF TGTGCCAGCAGTTACAATCCTTACGAGCAGTACTTC
. TRBD1 TRBJ2-7 TRBV5-1 CASSFDRGIYEQYF TGCGCCAGCAGCTTCGACAGGGGGATCTACGAGCAGTACTTC
. TRBD1 TRBJ1-2 TRBV11-2 CASSPLRTGSSYGYTF TGTGCCAGCAGCCCCCTTCGGACAGGTTCGAGCTATGGCTACACCTTC
. TRBD1 TRBJ2-5 TRBV3-1/TRBV3-2 CASSLEGGQARETQYF TGTGCCAGCAGCCTAGAGGGCGGACAGGCGCGGGAGACCCAGTACTTC
. TRBD2 TRBJ2-3 TRBV28 CASSFLGLETDTQYF TGTGCCAGCAGTTTTCTGGGACTAGAGACAGATACGCAGTATTTT
. TRBD2 TRBJ2-1 TRBV7-8 CASTPTPPSGGHEQFF TGTGCCAGCACGCCCACGCCCCCTAGCGGGGGACATGAGCAGTTCTTC
. TRBD1 TRBJ1-1 TRBV7-9 CASSSRQGMNTEAFF TGTGCCAGCAGCTCAAGACAGGGGATGAACACTGAAGCTTTCTTT
. . TRBJ1-2 TRBV12-3/TRBV12-4 CASSLGGLDGYTF TGTGCCAGCAGTTTGGGGGGGCTGGATGGCTACACCTTC
. . TRBJ1-1 TRBV6-5 CASSSLGPNTEAFF TGTGCCAGCAGTTCCTTGGGCCCGAACACTGAAGCTTTCTTT
. TRBD1 TRBJ2-7 TRBV27 CASTSGGYEQYF TGTGCCAGCACCTCAGGGGGATACGAGCAGTACTTC
once TRBD1 TRBJ1-2 TRBV16 CASSQSRTGLPRGYTF TGTGCCAGCAGCCAATCCAGGACAGGTCTCCCTAGGGGCTACACCTTC
. . TRBJ1-5 TRBV28 CASSLTGPQAQHF TGTGCCAGCAGCCTTACAGGCCCCCAGGCCCAGCATTTT
few . TRBJ2-5 TRBV12-3/TRBV12-4 CASSFSGPETQYF TGTGCCAGCAGTTTCTCAGGGCCAGAGACCCAGTACTTC
. TRBD2 TRBJ2-7 TRBV5-6 CASTQWGSGPYEQYF TGTGCCAGCACCCAGTGGGGTAGCGGGCCTTACGAGCAGTACTTC
. TRBD2 TRBJ2-7 TRBV11-2 CASSGSGRASEQYF TGTGCCAGCAGTGGGAGCGGGAGGGCGAGTGAGCAGTACTTC
once TRBD1 TRBJ2-7 TRBV28 CASSLGTGGYEQYF TGTGCCAGCAGCCTAGGGACAGGGGGCTACGAGCAGTACTTC
. . TRBJ1-1 TRBV28 CASSLRVLSEAFF TGTGCCAGCAGTTTGAGGGTGCTATCGGAAGCTTTCTTT
. . TRBJ1-5 TRBV28 CASTQAREGRQPQHF TGTGCCAGCACCCAGGCCAGAGAAGGTCGTCAGCCCCAGCATTTT
. TRBD1 TRBJ2-1 TRBV5-1 CASSQTGDNEQFF TGCGCCAGCAGCCAGACAGGGGACAATGAGCAGTTCTTC
. . TRBJ2-5 TRBV5-4 CASSFGQGKETQYF TGTGCCAGCAGCTTCGGGCAGGGGAAAGAGACCCAGTACTTC
. TRBD1 TRBJ2-5 TRBV29-1 CSVGGTGGEETQYF TGCAGCGTTGGGGGGACAGGGGGAGAAGAGACCCAGTACTTC
. . TRBJ2-5 TRBV2 CASSGTVREETQYF TGTGCCAGCAGTGGAACGGTCCGGGAAGAGACCCAGTACTTC
. TRBD2 TRBJ2-1 TRBV30 CARSGWGGGANEQFF TGTGCCCGAAGCGGTTGGGGCGGGGGGGCCAATGAGCAGTTCTTC
. . TRBJ2-7 TRBV6-5 CASSLSSTYEQYF TGTGCCAGCAGTCTCTCCAGTACCTACGAGCAGTACTTC
. . TRBJ2-7 TRBV2 CASSGGSGPYYEQYF TGTGCCAGCAGTGGAGGGAGCGGGCCGTACTACGAGCAGTACTTC
. . TRBJ2-5 TRBV3-1/TRBV3-2 CASSQSPPGQGRETQYF TGTGCCAGCAGCCAAAGTCCTCCGGGGCAGGGGAGAGAGACCCAGTACTTC
. TRBD1 TRBJ1-1 TRBV12-3/TRBV12-4 CASSDRGTEAFF TGTGCCAGCAGTGACAGGGGTACTGAAGCTTTCTTT
. TRBD1 TRBJ1-1 TRBV18 CASSPPGGNTEAFF TGTGCCAGCTCACCACCAGGGGGCAACACTGAAGCTTTCTTT
. . TRBJ1-1 TRBV3-1/TRBV3-2 CASSLGGFEAFF TGTGCCAGCAGTCTCGGGGGTTTTGAAGCTTTCTTT
. . TRBJ1-5 TRBV7-8 CASTPLGRINNQPQHF TGTGCCAGCACCCCCCTCGGCAGGATAAACAATCAGCCCCAGCATTTT
. . TRBJ2-1 TRBV4-1 CASSQDDSSRLVGNEQFF TGCGCCAGCAGCCAAGACGACAGCTCCAGGCTAGTTGGAAATGAGCAGTTCTTC
once . TRBJ1-5 TRBV18 CASSPLHNEDNQPQHF TGTGCCAGCTCACCATTACATAACGAAGACAATCAGCCCCAGCATTTT
few . TRBJ1-1 TRBV11-2 CASSQTMNTEAFF TGTGCCAGCAGCCAGACAATGAACACTGAAGCTTTCTTT
. . TRBJ1-2 TRBV19 CASSIGGINYGYTF TGTGCCAGTAGTATCGGGGGGATCAACTATGGCTACACCTTC
. TRBD1 TRBJ1-4 TRBV6-5 CASSYTRDSEKLFF TGTGCCAGCAGTTACACCCGGGACAGTGAAAAACTGTTTTTT
once TRBD1 TRBJ2-7 TRBV4-1 CASSQAPGQGYEQYF TGCGCCAGCAGCCAAGCTCCGGGACAGGGGTACGAGCAGTACTTC
. TRBD1 TRBJ1-2 TRBV6-5 CASSQGQHNYGYTF TGTGCCAGCAGCCAGGGACAGCACAACTATGGCTACACCTTC
once . TRBJ2-7 TRBV7-9 CASSSLRTALQEQYF TGTGCCAGCAGCTCCCTACGGACAGCCCTGCAAGAGCAGTACTTC
. . TRBJ2-7 TRBV28 CASSLPEGAKYEQYF TGTGCCAGCAGTTTACCGGAAGGGGCGAAGTACGAGCAGTACTTC
. . TRBJ1-1 TRBV27 CASTLGGASTEAFF TGTGCCAGCACCCTGGGGGGGGCGAGTACTGAAGCTTTCTTT
. . TRBJ2-5 TRBV19 CASSMQRAETQYF TGTGCCAGTAGTATGCAGCGGGCGGAGACCCAGTACTTC